This T cell receptor beta chain was captured in a study of OX40 agonist ivuxolimab in advanced cancers. About the research overall: Patients received the agonistic anti-OX40 (CD134) antibody ivuxolimab. Intravenous ivuxolimab at 0.01 to 10 mg/kg was given to patients every 2 weeks. Findings of the study overall: On average, a greater number of expanded clones characterised CD8+ T cells relative to CD4+.

TCRdb keeps only in-frame clones here, not all; method: immunoSEQ multiplex PCR. The data show some 85,000 clones, around nine tenths seen once. Trimming took off 3 bases at V and 8 bases at J, with 17 bases between the two ends. This CDR3 has 15 residues. Germline V gene sequence: CDR1 SNHLY, CDR2 FYNNEI. A note on this clone: Its cognate antigen is unknown.

The source material was CD4+ or CD8+ T cells sorted from blood, sampled in a trial of the OX40 agonist ivuxolimab. The chain uses TRBV2 and TRBJ2-4; D could derive from TRBD1 or TRBD2 (5 bases each). This TCR was sampled from an adult with an advanced solid tumor such as melanoma, head and neck, liver or kidney cancer. This CDR3 is CASSDKGRKIDIQYF. CDR3 DNA: TGTGCCAGCAGTGATAAGGGACGAAAAATAGACATTCAGTACTTC.